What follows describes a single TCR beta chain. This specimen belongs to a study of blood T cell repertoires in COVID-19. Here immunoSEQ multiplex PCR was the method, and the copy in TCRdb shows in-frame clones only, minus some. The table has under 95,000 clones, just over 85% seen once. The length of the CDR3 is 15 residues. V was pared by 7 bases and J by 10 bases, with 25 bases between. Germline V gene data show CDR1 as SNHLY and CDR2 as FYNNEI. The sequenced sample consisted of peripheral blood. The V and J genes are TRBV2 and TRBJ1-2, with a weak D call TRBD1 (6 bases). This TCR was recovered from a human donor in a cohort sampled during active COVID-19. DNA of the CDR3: TGTGCCAGCATCCCCGCCCGGGCAGGGGCGAATGACTACACCTTC. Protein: CASIPARAGANDYTF.